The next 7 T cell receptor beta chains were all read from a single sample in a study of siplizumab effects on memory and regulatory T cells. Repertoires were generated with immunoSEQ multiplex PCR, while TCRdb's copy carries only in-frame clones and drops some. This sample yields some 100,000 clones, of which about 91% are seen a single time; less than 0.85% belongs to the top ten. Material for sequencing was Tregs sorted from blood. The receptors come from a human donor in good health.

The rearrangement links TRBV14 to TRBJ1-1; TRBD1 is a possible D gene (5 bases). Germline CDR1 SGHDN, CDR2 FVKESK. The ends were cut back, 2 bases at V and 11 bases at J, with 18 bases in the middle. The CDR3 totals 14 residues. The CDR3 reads CASSQLRGGVGAFF. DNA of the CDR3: TGTGCCAGCAGCCAACTCCGCGGAGGGGTTGGGGCTTTCTTT.

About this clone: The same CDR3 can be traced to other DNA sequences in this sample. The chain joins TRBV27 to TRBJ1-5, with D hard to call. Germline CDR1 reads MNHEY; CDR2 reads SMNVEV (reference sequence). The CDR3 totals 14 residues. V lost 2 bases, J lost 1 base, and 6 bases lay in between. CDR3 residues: CASSLEGSNQPQHF. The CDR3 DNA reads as TGTGCCAGCAGTTTAGAAGGCAGCAATCAGCCCCAGCATTTT.

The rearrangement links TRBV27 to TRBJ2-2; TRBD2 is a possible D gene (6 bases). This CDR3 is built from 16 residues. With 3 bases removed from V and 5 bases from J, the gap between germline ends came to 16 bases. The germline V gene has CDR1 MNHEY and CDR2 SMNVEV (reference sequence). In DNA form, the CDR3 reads TGTGCCAGCAGTTTCTCGCTAGCGATTGGTACCGGGGAGCTGTTTTTT. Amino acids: CASSFSLAIGTGELFF.

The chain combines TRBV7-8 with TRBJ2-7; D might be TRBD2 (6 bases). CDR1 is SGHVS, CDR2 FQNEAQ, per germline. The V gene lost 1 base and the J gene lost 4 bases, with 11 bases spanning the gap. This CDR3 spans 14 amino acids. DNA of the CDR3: TGTGCCAGCAGCTTAGTACTAGCTCGATACGAGCAGTACTTC. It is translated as CASSLVLARYEQYF.

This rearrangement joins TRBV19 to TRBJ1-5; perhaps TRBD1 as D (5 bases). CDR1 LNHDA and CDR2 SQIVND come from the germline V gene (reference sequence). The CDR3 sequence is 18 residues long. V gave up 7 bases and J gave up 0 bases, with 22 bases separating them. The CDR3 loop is CASTRVGTDDYSNQPQHF. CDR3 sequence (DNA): TGTGCCAGTACCAGGGTGGGGACCGATGATTATAGCAATCAGCCCCAGCATTTT.

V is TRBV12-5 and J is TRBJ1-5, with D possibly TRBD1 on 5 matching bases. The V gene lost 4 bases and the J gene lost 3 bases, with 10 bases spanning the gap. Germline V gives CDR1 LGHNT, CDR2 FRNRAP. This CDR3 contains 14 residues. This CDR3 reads CASGSGGPNQPQHF. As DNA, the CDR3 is TGTGCTAGTGGTTCGGGGGGTCCCAATCAGCCCCAGCATTTT.

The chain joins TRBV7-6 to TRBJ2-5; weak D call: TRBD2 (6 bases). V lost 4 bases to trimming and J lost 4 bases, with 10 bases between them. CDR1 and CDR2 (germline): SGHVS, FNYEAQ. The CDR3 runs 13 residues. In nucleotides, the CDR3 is TGTGCCAGCAGCTACCCGGGACTAGAGACCCAGTACTTC. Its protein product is CASSYPGLETQYF.